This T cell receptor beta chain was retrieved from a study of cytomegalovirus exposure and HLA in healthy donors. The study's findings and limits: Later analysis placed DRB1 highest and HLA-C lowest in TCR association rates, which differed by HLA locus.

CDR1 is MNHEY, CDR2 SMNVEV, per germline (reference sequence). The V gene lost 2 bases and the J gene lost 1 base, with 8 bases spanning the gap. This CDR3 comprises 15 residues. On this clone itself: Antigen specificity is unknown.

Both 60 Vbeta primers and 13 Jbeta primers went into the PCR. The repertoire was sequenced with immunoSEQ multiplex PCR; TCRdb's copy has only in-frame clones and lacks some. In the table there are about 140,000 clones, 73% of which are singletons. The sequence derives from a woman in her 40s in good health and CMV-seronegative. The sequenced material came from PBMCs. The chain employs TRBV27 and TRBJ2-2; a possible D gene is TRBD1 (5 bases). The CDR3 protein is CASSLRGWNTGELFF. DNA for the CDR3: TGTGCCAGCAGTTTAAGGGGATGGAACACCGGGGAGCTGTTTTTT.